The present T cell receptor beta chain was sequenced within a study of T cell changes during pregnancy in multiple sclerosis. The method was immunoSEQ multiplex PCR; TCRdb's version includes in-frame clones alone and lacks a portion of them. The sample shows 50,000 to 65,000 clones, nearly 90% of them seen only once. CDR3 length: 13 amino acids. Germline V gene data show CDR1 as MGHRA and CDR2 as YSYEKL. Trimming removed 5 bases at V and 0 bases at J, with 6 bases between. The sample in question was peripheral blood, obtained in the first trimester of pregnancy. The sequence was obtained from a female donor with multiple sclerosis, enrolled in a pregnancy study. The chain carries TRBV4-1 and TRBJ2-3; a possible D gene is TRBD2 (6 bases). The CDR3 loop reads CASSGGSTDTQYF. CDR3 DNA sequence: TGCGCCAGCAGCGGGGGGAGCACAGATACGCAGTATTTT.